What follows are 22 T cell receptor beta chains derived from one specimen sequenced in a study of T cell responses to AZD1222 COVID-19 vaccine. Only in-frame clones appear in the TCRdb table, and some are missing; sequencing was by immunoSEQ multiplex PCR. Of more than 110,000 clones detected, approximately 90% appear once; the ten largest clones hold 2.8%. Sequenced here: peripheral blood, sampled on day 0 of AZD1222 vaccination. These receptors all stem from an adult in good health.

The V call is TRBV2, the J call TRBJ1-4; 10 positions agree with TRBD1. The CDR3 runs 14 residues. Germline V lookup: CDR1 SNHLY, CDR2 FYNNEI. Unmatched junction bases numbered 4, after V lost 4 bases and J lost 8 bases. The CDR3 DNA is TGTGCCAGCAGTGGACAGGGGGCTTTGGAAAAACTGTTTTTT. Protein: CASSGQGALEKLFF. The entire variable domain, with the rest obtained from reference TRBV2 and TRBJ1-4, is as follows: EPEVTQTPSHQVTQMGQEVILRCVPISNHLYFYWYRQILGQKVEFLVSFYNNEISEKSEIFDDQFSVERPDGSNFTLKIRSTKLEDSAMYFCASSGQGALEKLFFGSGTQLSVL.

The chain recombines TRBV27 with TRBJ1-5; TRBD1 is a possible D gene (6 bases). The germline V and J ends were trimmed by 6 bases and 2 bases, with 8 bases remaining between them. The CDR3 contains 13 residues. The germline CDR1 and CDR2 sequences are MNHEY and SMNVEV (reference sequence). The CDR3 protein is CASSRGGNQPQHF. The DNA for the CDR3 is TGTGCCAGCAGCAGGGGTGGCAATCAGCCCCAGCATTTT.

The chain employs TRBV3-1 (or the pseudogene TRBV3-2) and TRBJ2-2, with TRBD2 matching over 7 bases. V shed 4 bases, J shed 7 bases, and the junction held 9 bases outside the gene matches. Germline V lookup: CDR1 LGHDT, CDR2 YNNKEL (reference sequence). This CDR3 is built from 15 residues. CDR3 bases: TGTGCCAGCAGCCCCCGGGGAGGGGCGGACGGGGAGCTGTTTTTT. Its translation is CASSPRGGADGELFF.

This chain connects TRBV27 to TRBJ2-7, with TRBD1 identical over 9 bases. CDR3 length: 14 residues. CDR1 and CDR2 (germline): MNHEY, SMNVEV (reference sequence). The V segment lost 6 bases and the J segment 5 bases; nucleotides outside the gene matches: 8. The CDR3 nucleotides are TGTGCCAGCAGAACCGGGACAGGGTTCCACGAGCAGTACTTC. Amino acids: CASRTGTGFHEQYF.

This clone was detected once. This chain connects TRBV7-9 to TRBJ2-6; 10 nucleotides line up with TRBD1. The J segment lost 3 bases and the V segment lost 2 bases, leaving 10 bases of the junction unmatched. CDR3 length equals 19 residues. Germline V gene lookup returns CDR1 SEHNR and CDR2 FQNEAQ (reference sequence). Here the CDR3 reads CASSLFPGQGLIGANVLTF. DNA of the CDR3: TGTGCCAGCAGCTTATTTCCGGGACAGGGGTTGATTGGGGCCAACGTCCTGACTTTC.

This chain links TRBV11-2 with TRBJ2-1; D uncertain. The CDR3 loop spans 13 amino acids. V dropped 6 bases and J dropped 6 bases, with 12 bases sitting between them. Germline-derived CDR1 and CDR2 are SGHAT and FQNNGV. In DNA, the CDR3 is TGTGCCAGCAGGTTGGGGTTCGTCAATGAGCAGTTCTTC. Amino acid sequence: CASRLGFVNEQFF. The whole variable domain, filled in from reference TRBV11-2 and TRBJ2-1, reads EAGVAQSPRYKIIEKRQSVAFWCNPISGHATLYWYQQILGQGPKLLIQFQNNGVVDDSQLPKDRFSAERLKGVDSTLKIQPAKLEDSAVYLCASRLGFVNEQFFGPGTRLTVL.

This clone came up once. The rearrangement joins TRBV5-5 to TRBJ1-4, with no clear D. Looked up from germline, CDR1 is SGHKS and CDR2 is YYEKEE (reference sequence). The CDR3 contains 14 residues. The ends were cut back, 1 base at V and 8 bases at J, with 12 bases in the middle. The CDR3, as DNA: TGTGCCAGCAGCTTGTCAGGCCTGGGGGAAAAACTGTTTTTT. It encodes CASSLSGLGEKLFF.

This sequence joins TRBV19 and TRBJ1-4; no definite D call. Trimming left V 6 bases short and J 0 bases short, with 14 bases between. The CDR3 extends over 16 amino acids. In germline, CDR1 is LNHDA, CDR2 SQIVND (reference sequence). The CDR3 protein is CASSLTRLTTNEKLFF. In nucleotides, the CDR3 is TGTGCCAGTAGCCTTACTCGACTCACAACTAATGAAAAACTGTTTTTT.

The rearrangement joins TRBV30 to TRBJ2-6; TRBD1 matches 8 bases. V trimming: 5 bases; J trimming: 0 bases; junction bases outside the gene matches: 9. CDR1 is GTSNPN and CDR2 is SVGIG in the germline V gene (reference sequence). The CDR3 length is 17 residues. CDR3 sequence: CAWGLTGGSSGANVLTF. The DNA of the CDR3 is TGTGCCTGGGGGCTTACAGGGGGGAGCTCTGGGGCCAACGTCCTGACTTTC.

V usage is TRBV27 and J usage is TRBJ2-2; a weak D match, TRBD2 (6 bases). Trimming took off 7 bases at V and 3 bases at J, with 12 bases between the two ends. The germline V gene has CDR1 MNHEY and CDR2 SMNVEV (reference sequence). The CDR3 covers 14 residues. DNA for the CDR3: TGTGCCAGCACCGTTGGGGGGTACACCGGGGAGCTGTTTTTT. Translation gives CASTVGGYTGELFF.

The chain employs TRBV4-3 and TRBJ1-6; D remains unclear. V was trimmed by 1 base and J by 8 bases, leaving 9 bases between them. This CDR3 region has 14 residues. Germline assignment: CDR1 LGHNA and CDR2 YSLEER. In nucleotides, the CDR3 is TGCGCCAGCAGCCAAGTTTTACGGGATTCACCCCTCCACTTT. This sequence encodes CASSQVLRDSPLHF.

The chain carries TRBV19 and TRBJ1-4; D is unresolved. CDR3 length equals 14 residues. The V gene lost 7 bases and the J gene lost 2 bases, with 11 bases spanning the gap. Germline V gene lookup returns CDR1 LNHDA and CDR2 SQIVND (reference sequence). The CDR3 loop is CASKYSATNEKLFF. CDR3 DNA sequence: TGTGCCAGTAAATACTCGGCCACTAATGAAAAACTGTTTTTT. Full variable domain (remainder filled in from reference TRBV19 and TRBJ1-4): DGGITQSPKYLFRKEGQNVTLSCEQNLNHDAMYWYRQDPGQGLRLIYYSQIVNDFQKGDIAEGYSVSREKKESFPLTVTSAQKNPTAFYLCASKYSATNEKLFFGSGTQLSVL.

This clone was observed once. CDR3 sequence: CASSLRGTSYEQYF. The CDR3 coding sequence is TGTGCCAGCAGCCTCAGGGGGACGTCCTACGAGCAGTACTTC. The chain uses TRBV6-6 and TRBJ2-7; 7 bases agree with TRBD1. Germline trimming cut 6 bases from V and 1 base from J; bases unmatched to any gene: 6. CDR1 and CDR2 (germline): MNHNY, SVGAGI (reference sequence). The CDR3 has 14 residues.

The V gene is TRBV9, the J gene TRBJ1-6, with no clear D. CDR1 SGDLS and CDR2 YYNGEE come from the germline V gene. The CDR3 extends over 15 amino acids. The germline V and J ends were trimmed by 4 bases and 2 bases, with 10 bases remaining between them. The CDR3, as DNA: TGTGCCAGCAGCCTCCTCGGGGCCTATAATTCACCCCTCCACTTT. Protein product: CASSLLGAYNSPLHF.

This sequence joins TRBV20-1 and TRBJ1-6; D gene uncertain. The CDR3 contains 12 residues. Germline V lookup: CDR1 DFQATT, CDR2 SNEGSKA (reference sequence). V lost 3 bases and J lost 9, with 9 bases in between. CDR3 in amino acids: CSASAARSPLHF. In DNA form, the CDR3 reads TGCAGTGCTAGTGCCGCCCGTTCACCCCTCCACTTT.

This clone occurred once. The chain has TRBV7-3 and TRBJ1-5, with D tentatively TRBD1 (6 bases). The V end lost 5 bases, the J end lost 2 bases, and 16 bases lay between the germline ends. Germline CDR1 is SGHTA and CDR2 is FQGTGA. The CDR3 runs 16 residues. The CDR3 reads CASSRTQGPGNQPQHF. CDR3 bases: TGTGCCAGCAGCCGGACGCAGGGGCCGGGCAATCAGCCCCAGCATTTT.

This chain links TRBV5-4 with TRBJ2-5, with TRBD2 matching over 7 bases. The trim removed 0 bases at V and 3 bases at J, leaving 5 bases unmatched. Germline V gives CDR1 SGHNT, CDR2 YYREEE (reference sequence). The CDR3 is 15 residues long. CDR3 sequence: CASSLDPSGEETQYF. For the CDR3, the DNA is TGTGCCAGCAGCTTGGATCCTAGCGGAGAAGAGACCCAGTACTTC.

In DNA form, the CDR3 reads TGCGCCAGCAGCTACTTCAGGGGCCGGGAGACCCAGTACTTC. It translates to CASSYFRGRETQYF. This chain joins TRBV5-1 and TRBJ2-5; the D gene is possibly TRBD1 (6 bases). Deletions cut 3 bases from V and 5 bases from J, with 14 bases between. Germline V gives CDR1 SGHRS, CDR2 YFSETQ. This CDR3 is 14 amino acids long.

The chain recombines TRBV7-2 with TRBJ1-6, with no clear D. CDR1 and CDR2 (germline): SGHTA, FQGNSA. The CDR3 has 12 residues. The CDR3 DNA is TGTGCATCCGGACTTTATAATTCACCCCTCCACTTT. It yields the protein CASGLYNSPLHF.

The CDR3 here is CSASRLAVYNEQFF. The CDR3, as DNA: TGCAGTGCTAGTAGGCTAGCGGTCTACAATGAGCAGTTCTTC. The chain is built from TRBV20-1 and TRBJ2-1; 7 nucleotides match TRBD2. Germline V gene lookup returns CDR1 DFQATT and CDR2 SNEGSKA (reference sequence). The CDR3 contains 14 residues. V shed 3 bases, J shed 3 bases, and the junction held 5 bases outside the gene matches.

The rearrangement links TRBV24-1 to TRBJ1-5; the D gene is possibly TRBD1 (6 bases). V was cut by 2 bases and J by 3 bases, with 16 bases left in between. Per germline, CDR1 KGHDR and CDR2 SFDVKD. The CDR3 spans 17 residues. The CDR3 DNA follows: TGTGCCACCAGTGATTCTGTCCCCTCAGGGGTCAATCAGCCCCAGCATTTT. Encoded protein: CATSDSVPSGVNQPQHF.

The chain is built from TRBV7-6 and TRBJ1-1; 10 bases map to TRBD1. V was pared by 5 bases and J by 3 bases, with 6 bases of the junction left unmatched. Germline CDR1 and CDR2: SGHVS and FNYEAQ. There are 15 residues in the CDR3. CDR3 region: CASSRGTGAYTEAFF. CDR3 sequence (DNA): TGTGCCAGCAGCCGTGGGACAGGGGCTTACACTGAAGCTTTCTTT.